This T cell receptor (beta chain) was sequenced for a study of vaccination and CD4 T cells after COVID-19. Background on the study: The convalescent population consisted of six males and four females, two of whom were of Hispanic ethnicity. Two-dose vaccination with either BNT162b2 or mRNA-1273 was given to participants.

The CDR3 runs 14 residues. Germline assignment: CDR1 MDHEN and CDR2 SYDVKM. V was shortened by 3 bases and J by 7 bases, with 13 bases between the two germline ends. Points from the study as a whole: Spike mono-reactivity was shown by 304 of 307 vaccine-specific clones in convalescent patients. Recorded median SARS-CoV-2-reactive clonotype numbers increased from 21 to 38 without reaching significance.

Noted treatment: approximately nine-day PBMC culture with coronavirus spike peptide pools or control peptides (ViraFEST assay). The Oncomine TCR Beta short-read assay was applied to DNA of cultured CD4+ T cells. In TCRdb, the PCR reads were re-called with MiXCR into one record per CDR3 protein. Altogether 11,000 or so distinct CDR3 sequences are present, 44% being singletons, with the ten largest covering roughly 18%. About this clonotype: What it binds is unknown.

Source material: cultured CD4+ T cells from blood. The sequence was collected from a human donor with COVID-19. The chain couples TRBV28 to TRBJ1-5; D call uncertain. The CDR3: CASSLVGEGQPQHF. The CDR3 coding sequence is TGTGCCAGCAGTTTGGTCGGGGAGGGACAGCCCCAGCATTTT.